The 21 T cell receptor beta chains in this list originate from one sample, sequenced in a study of cytomegalovirus exposure and HLA in healthy donors (dated by TCRdb to about 2017). The method behind the library was the immunoSEQ multiplex PCR assay. For the multiplex PCR, a mixture combining 60 forward primers for TCR Vbeta segments and 13 reverse primers for TCR Jbeta segments was used. TCRdb's version of the immuneACCESS table is confined to in-frame rearrangements and falls short of the full clone set. An unresolved V gene accounts for under half of the shortfall where checked; the remainder is of unknown origin. This sample's clone table shows tens of thousands of clones. The ten largest clones represent approximately 3.8% of the sample. Sample: PBMCs. The source is a female donor in good health and CMV-seropositive.

This chain connects TRBV7-9 to TRBJ2-7; 8 positions match TRBD2. The CDR3 is 15 residues long. The junction had 14 bases not matched to a gene; V was cut back by 8 bases and J by 5 bases. Germline V gene sequence: CDR1 SEHNR, CDR2 FQNEAQ (reference sequence). CDR3 sequence: CASVGAGAGEHEQYF. The CDR3 nucleotides are TGTGCCAGCGTGGGAGCGGGAGCGGGGGAACACGAGCAGTACTTC.

The chain combines TRBV9 with TRBJ2-2, with 12 positions matching TRBD2. Unmatched junction bases numbered 8, after V lost 1 base and J lost 1 base. CDR1 is SGDLS, CDR2 YYNGEE, per germline. The CDR3 has 19 amino acids. The CDR3 DNA follows: TGTGCCAGCAGCGTACTCTCACTGGGACTAGCGGGGAACACCGGGGAGCTGTTTTTT. This gives the protein CASSVLSLGLAGNTGELFF.

J is TRBJ1-4 and V is TRBV4-3; perhaps TRBD1 as D (5 bases). Trimming pared 2 bases from V and 5 bases from J, leaving 12 bases between. Looked up from germline, CDR1 is LGHNA and CDR2 is YSLEER. The CDR3 length is 15 residues. The CDR3 spells CASSQHQGSNEKLFF. Written as DNA, the CDR3 is TGCGCCAGCAGCCAACACCAGGGATCGAATGAAAAACTGTTTTTT.

This chain links TRBV5-1 with TRBJ2-2; 8 nucleotides align to TRBD1. The V segment lost 0 bases and the J segment 3 bases; nucleotides outside the gene matches: 10. The CDR3 has 18 amino acids. Germline V gene lookup returns CDR1 SGHRS and CDR2 YFSETQ. Here the CDR3 reads CASSLGTGLASYTGELFF. CDR3 bases: TGCGCCAGCAGCTTGGGGACAGGGTTAGCTTCCTACACCGGGGAGCTGTTTTTT.

The J gene is TRBJ2-3, the V gene TRBV2; 10 nucleotides align to TRBD2. Trimming took 4 bases from V and 1 from J; bases not matched to a gene: 2. The germline gives CDR1 SNHLY, CDR2 FYNNEI. The CDR3 has 15 amino acids. For the CDR3, the DNA is TGTGCCAGCAGTGCCGGACTAGCGGGCACAGATACGCAGTATTTT. Encoded protein: CASSAGLAGTDTQYF.

The J gene is TRBJ1-2, the V gene TRBV5-1, with a tentative D call TRBD1 (6 bases). In germline, CDR1 is SGHRS, CDR2 YFSETQ. V was shortened by 0 bases and J by 4 bases, with 10 bases between the two germline ends. The CDR3 runs 14 residues. CDR3: CASSLAGQIYGYTF. The DNA for the CDR3 is TGCGCCAGCAGCTTGGCAGGACAGATCTATGGCTACACCTTC.

About this clone itself: The same CDR3 is also encoded by other DNA sequences in this sample. The rearrangement joins TRBV5-1 to TRBJ2-3, with 10 positions matching TRBD1. The length of the CDR3 is 15 residues. The V gene's germline CDR1 is SGHRS and CDR2 YFSETQ. J was trimmed by 1 base and V by 5 bases; bases with no gene match: 4. The CDR3 DNA sequence: TGCGCCAGCAGAACCGGGACAGGGGGCACAGATACGCAGTATTTT. Translated, it gives CASRTGTGGTDTQYF.

The DNA for the CDR3 is TGTGCCAGCAGCGTAGTCGGTTCGTCCGGGGAGCTGTTTTTT. This codes for CASSVVGSSGELFF. The V call is TRBV9, the J call TRBJ2-2; D remains ambiguous. Germline V gives CDR1 SGDLS, CDR2 YYNGEE. The CDR3 has 14 amino acids. V was shortened by 0 bases and J by 6 bases, with 9 bases between the two germline ends.

This sequence joins TRBV29-1 and TRBJ1-2, with TRBD1 as a possible D gene (5 bases). CDR3 length: 12 amino acids. Per the germline V gene, CDR1 is SQVTM and CDR2 is ANQGSEA. Trimming took 4 bases from V and 2 from J, leaving 8 bases between them. The chain's CDR3 is CSVAGQNYGYTF. The CDR3 DNA reads TGCAGCGTTGCAGGGCAGAACTATGGCTACACCTTC.

The chain carries TRBV6-1 and TRBJ1-2; D gene uncertain. Germline V gene data show CDR1 as MNHNS and CDR2 as SASEGT. V was shortened by 3 bases and J by 5 bases, with 4 bases between the two germline ends. This CDR3 is 11 amino acids long. CDR3 region: CASSDLYGYTF. CDR3 sequence (DNA): TGTGCCAGCAGTGATCTGTATGGCTACACCTTC.

The chain has TRBV7-9 and TRBJ2-7, with D maybe TRBD2 (6 bases). The germline CDR1 and CDR2 sequences are SEHNR and FQNEAQ (reference sequence). This CDR3 contains 14 residues. Between the trimmed V and J ends, which lost 3 bases and 3 bases, there was a span of 12 bases. The CDR3 reads CASSLEGGIYEQYF. CDR3 nucleotide sequence: TGTGCCAGCAGCTTGGAGGGTGGGATCTACGAGCAGTACTTC.

The V and J genes are TRBV9 and TRBJ2-3; 8 nucleotides align to TRBD2. Looked up from germline, CDR1 is SGDLS and CDR2 is YYNGEE. The CDR3 totals 16 residues. With 4 bases clipped from V and 2 bases from J, the junction kept 9 bases outside the gene matches. The CDR3 sequence: CASSPIAGGYTDTQYF. DNA of the CDR3: TGTGCCAGCAGCCCCATTGCGGGGGGCTACACAGATACGCAGTATTTT. Complete variable domain (other parts from reference TRBV9 and TRBJ2-3): DSGVTQTPKHLITATGQRVTLRCSPRSGDLSVYWYQQSLDQGLQFLIQYYNGEERAKGNILERFSAQQFPDLHSELNLSSLELGDSALYFCASSPIAGGYTDTQYFGPGTRLTVL.

This chain connects TRBV18 to TRBJ1-5; the match to TRBD1 covers 9 bases. CDR3 length: 17 amino acids. J was trimmed by 3 bases and V by 5 bases; bases with no gene match: 11. CDR1 is KGHSH, CDR2 LQKENI, per germline. CDR3 nucleotides: TGTGCCAGCTCATCATACAGGGGGCGGATTAACAATCAGCCCCAGCATTTT. Residues: CASSSYRGRINNQPQHF.

This sequence joins TRBV18 and TRBJ1-3; possible D gene TRBD1, 6 bases. Germline V gene sequence: CDR1 KGHSH, CDR2 LQKENI. The CDR3 consists of 16 residues. Trimming shortened V by 2 bases and J by 0 bases, and 11 bases separated the two germline ends. DNA for the CDR3: TGTGCCAGCTCACCATGGGACACGAGCTCTGGAAACACCATATATTTT. This translates into CASSPWDTSSGNTIYF.

The gene calls are TRBV2 and TRBJ2-3; TRBD2 matches 11 bases. The ends lost 4 bases at V and 0 bases at J; junction bases unmatched: 0. The V gene's germline CDR1 is SNHLY and CDR2 FYNNEI. CDR3 size: 15 residues. The chain's CDR3 is CASSGTSGSTDTQYF. The CDR3 DNA reads TGTGCCAGCAGTGGGACTAGCGGGAGCACAGATACGCAGTATTTT.

J is TRBJ2-7 and V is TRBV5-6, with a weak D call TRBD1 (5 bases). V was pared by 8 bases and J by 3 bases, with 18 bases between. CDR3 length: 14 amino acids. Germline CDR1 SGHDT, CDR2 YYEEEE. Here the CDR3 reads CASRNRLKSYEQYF. Written as DNA, the CDR3 is TGTGCCAGTAGAAACAGGCTAAAAAGCTACGAGCAGTACTTC.

The chain has TRBV6-6 and TRBJ2-1; 11 bases are a match to TRBD2. There are 15 residues in the CDR3. The V and J ends lost 2 bases and 7 bases, in that order; junction bases with no gene match: 4. Germline assignment: CDR1 MNHNY and CDR2 SVGAGI (reference sequence). The CDR3 DNA follows: TGTGCCAGCAGTTACCGGGCTAGCGGGGGGAATGAGCAGTTCTTC. It codes for CASSYRASGGNEQFF.

V gene TRBV15 combines with J gene TRBJ2-2; 7 bases align to TRBD1. The CDR3 contains 16 residues. Germline CDR1 LNHNV, CDR2 YYDKDF (reference sequence). The V segment lost 5 bases and the J segment 4 bases; nucleotides outside the gene matches: 10. CDR3 DNA: TGTGCCACCAGCGTAAACCGGGACAGACGCACCGGGGAGCTGTTTTTT. This sequence encodes CATSVNRDRRTGELFF.

The rearrangement uses TRBV9 and TRBJ1-2; 8 bases align to TRBD1. The CDR3 loop spans 15 amino acids. CDR1 is SGDLS and CDR2 is YYNGEE in the germline V gene. The junction had 5 bases not matched to a gene; V was cut back by 0 bases and J by 4 bases. CDR3 protein: CASSVGGTGGYGYTF. The DNA for the CDR3 is TGTGCCAGCAGCGTAGGGGGGACAGGCGGCTATGGCTACACCTTC.

The chain couples TRBV2 to TRBJ2-7; D is perhaps TRBD2 (5 bases). The germline V and J ends were trimmed by 1 base and 6 bases, with 7 bases remaining between them. Germline values: CDR1 SNHLY, CDR2 FYNNEI. CDR3 length: 12 amino acids. CDR3 sequence (DNA): TGTGCCAGCAGTGAAGACCTAGCCGAGCAGTACTTC. Translated: CASSEDLAEQYF.

The genes are TRBV4-1 and TRBJ1-5; D might be TRBD1 (6 bases). CDR1 is MGHRA, CDR2 YSYEKL, per germline. The CDR3 length is 13 residues. V gave up 5 bases and J gave up 6 bases, with 11 bases separating them. CDR3 region: CASSVGGSQPQHF. The CDR3 nucleotides are TGCGCCAGCAGCGTAGGGGGAAGTCAGCCCCAGCATTTT.